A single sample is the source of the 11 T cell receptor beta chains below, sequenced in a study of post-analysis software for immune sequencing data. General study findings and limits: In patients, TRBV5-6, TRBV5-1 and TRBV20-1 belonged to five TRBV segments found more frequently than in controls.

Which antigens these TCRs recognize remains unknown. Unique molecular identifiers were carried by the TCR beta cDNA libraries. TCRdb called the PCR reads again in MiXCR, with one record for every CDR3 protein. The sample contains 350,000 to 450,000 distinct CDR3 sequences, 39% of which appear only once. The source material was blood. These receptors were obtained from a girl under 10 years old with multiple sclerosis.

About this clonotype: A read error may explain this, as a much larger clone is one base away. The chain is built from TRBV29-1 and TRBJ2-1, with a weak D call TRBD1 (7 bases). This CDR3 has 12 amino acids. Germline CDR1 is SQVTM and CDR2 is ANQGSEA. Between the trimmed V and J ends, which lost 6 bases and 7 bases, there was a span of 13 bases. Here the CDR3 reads CSVLTGRNEQFF. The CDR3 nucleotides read TGCAGCGTCTTGACAGGGAGGAATGAGCAGTTCTTC.

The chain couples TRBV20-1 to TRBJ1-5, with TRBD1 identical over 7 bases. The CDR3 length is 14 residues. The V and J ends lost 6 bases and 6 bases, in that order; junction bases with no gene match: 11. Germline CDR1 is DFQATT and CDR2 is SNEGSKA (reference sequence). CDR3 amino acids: CSATSTGYTQPQHF. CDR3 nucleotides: TGCAGTGCCACCTCGACAGGGTACACTCAGCCCCAGCATTTT.

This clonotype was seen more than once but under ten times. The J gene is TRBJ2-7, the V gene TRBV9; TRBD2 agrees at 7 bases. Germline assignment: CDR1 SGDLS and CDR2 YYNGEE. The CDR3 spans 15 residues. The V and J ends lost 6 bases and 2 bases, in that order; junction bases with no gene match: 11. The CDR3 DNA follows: TGTGCCAGCACGCCCGGGGGGAGTCCTACCTACGAGCAGTACTTC. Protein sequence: CASTPGGSPTYEQYF.

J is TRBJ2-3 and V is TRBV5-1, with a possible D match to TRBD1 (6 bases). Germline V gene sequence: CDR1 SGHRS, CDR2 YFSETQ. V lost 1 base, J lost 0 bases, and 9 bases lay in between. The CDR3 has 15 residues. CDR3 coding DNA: TGCGCCAGCAGCTTGCAGGGGCCTAGCACAGATACGCAGTATTTT. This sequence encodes CASSLQGPSTDTQYF.

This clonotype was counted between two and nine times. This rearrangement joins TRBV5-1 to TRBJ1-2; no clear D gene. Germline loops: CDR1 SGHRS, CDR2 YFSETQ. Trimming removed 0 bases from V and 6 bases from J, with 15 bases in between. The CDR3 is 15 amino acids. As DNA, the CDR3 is TGCGCCAGCAGCTTGGGATGGGAAGTGAAGAATGGCTACACCTTC. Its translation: CASSLGWEVKNGYTF. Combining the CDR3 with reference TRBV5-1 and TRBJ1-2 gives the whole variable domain KAGVTQTPRYLIKTRGQQVTLSCSPISGHRSVSWYQQTPGQGLQFLFEYFSETQRNKGNFPGRFSGRQFSNSRSEMNVSTLELGDSALYLCASSLGWEVKNGYTFGSGTRLTVV.

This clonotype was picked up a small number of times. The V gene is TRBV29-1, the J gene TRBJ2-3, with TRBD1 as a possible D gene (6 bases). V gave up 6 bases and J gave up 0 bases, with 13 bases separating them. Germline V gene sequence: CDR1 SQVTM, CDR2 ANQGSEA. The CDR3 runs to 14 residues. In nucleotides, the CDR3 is TGCAGCGTGACAGGAGAGATTAGCACAGATACGCAGTATTTT. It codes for CSVTGEISTDTQYF.

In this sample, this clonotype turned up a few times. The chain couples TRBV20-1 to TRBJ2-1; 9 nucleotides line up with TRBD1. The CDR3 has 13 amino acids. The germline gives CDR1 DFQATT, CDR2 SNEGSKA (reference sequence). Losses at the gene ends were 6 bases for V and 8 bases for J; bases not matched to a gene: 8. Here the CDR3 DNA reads TGCAGTGCCCCTAGGGACAGGGCTGATGAGCAGTTCTTC. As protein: CSAPRDRADEQFF.

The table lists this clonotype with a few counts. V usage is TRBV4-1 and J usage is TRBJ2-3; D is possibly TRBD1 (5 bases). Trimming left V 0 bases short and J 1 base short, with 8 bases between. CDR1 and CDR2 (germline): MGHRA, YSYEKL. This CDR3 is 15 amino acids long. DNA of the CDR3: TGCGCCAGCAGCCAAGAAAGACAGCGCACAGATACGCAGTATTTT. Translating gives CASSQERQRTDTQYF.

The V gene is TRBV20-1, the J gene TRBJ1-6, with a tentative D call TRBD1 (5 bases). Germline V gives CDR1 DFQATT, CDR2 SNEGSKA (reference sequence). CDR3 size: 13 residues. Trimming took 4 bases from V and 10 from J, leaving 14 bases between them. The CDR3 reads CSATREGRSPLHF. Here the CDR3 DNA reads TGCAGTGCTACCAGGGAGGGTCGGTCACCCCTCCACTTT.

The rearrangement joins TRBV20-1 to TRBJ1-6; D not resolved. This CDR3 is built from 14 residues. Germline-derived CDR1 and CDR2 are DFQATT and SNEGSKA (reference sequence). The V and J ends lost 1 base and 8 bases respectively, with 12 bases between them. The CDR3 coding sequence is TGCAGTGCTAGAGGACAAATTGTGGATTCACCCCTCCACTTT. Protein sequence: CSARGQIVDSPLHF.

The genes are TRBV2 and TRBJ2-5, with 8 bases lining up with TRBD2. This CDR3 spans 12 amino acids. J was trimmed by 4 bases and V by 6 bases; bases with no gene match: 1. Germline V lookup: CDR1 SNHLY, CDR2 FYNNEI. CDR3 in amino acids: CASSGGAETQYF. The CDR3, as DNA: TGTGCCAGCAGCGGGGGGGCAGAGACCCAGTACTTC. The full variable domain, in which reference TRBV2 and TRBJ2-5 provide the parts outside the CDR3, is EPEVTQTPSHQVTQMGQEVILRCVPISNHLYFYWYRQILGQKVEFLVSFYNNEISEKSEIFDDQFSVERPDGSNFTLKIRSTKLEDSAMYFCASSGGAETQYFGPGTRLLVL.